This T cell receptor beta chain was recovered during a study of shared T cell receptors in the human thymus. The table came from immunoSEQ multiplex PCR; TCRdb's copy has only in-frame clones and leaves some out. The table records more than 550,000 clones, around 87% of them present only once. Germline CDR1 is SGHRS and CDR2 is YFSETQ. There are 16 residues in the CDR3. After removal of 0 bases from V and 0 bases from J, the junction contained 5 bases not matched to a gene. These same records also appear under a second study, on human thymus T cells. This second study says: Thymic tissue was derived from resections collected during corrective heart surgery. Related work found strong thymic repertoire overlap between unrelated individuals.

The TCR comes from a boy younger than two with a congenital heart defect. Input material: thymocytes. The chain is built from TRBV5-1 and TRBJ2-7; the match to TRBD1 covers 8 bases. The CDR3 DNA follows: TGCGCCAGCAGCTTGGGGGACAGGTTCAGCTCCTACGAGCAGTACTTC. Its protein is CASSLGDRFSSYEQYF.